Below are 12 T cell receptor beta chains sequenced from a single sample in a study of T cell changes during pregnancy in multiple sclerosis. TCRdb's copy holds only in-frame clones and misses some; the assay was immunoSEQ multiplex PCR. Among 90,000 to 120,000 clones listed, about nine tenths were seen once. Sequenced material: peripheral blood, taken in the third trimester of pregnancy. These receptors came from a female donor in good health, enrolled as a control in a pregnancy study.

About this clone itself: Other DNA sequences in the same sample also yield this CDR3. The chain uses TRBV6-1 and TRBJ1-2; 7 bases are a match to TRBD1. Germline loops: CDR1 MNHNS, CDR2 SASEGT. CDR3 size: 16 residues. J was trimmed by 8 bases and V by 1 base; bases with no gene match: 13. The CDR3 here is CASSEVRTGRSRGYTF. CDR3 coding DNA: TGTGCCAGCAGTGAAGTCCGGACAGGAAGGTCGAGGGGCTACACCTTC.

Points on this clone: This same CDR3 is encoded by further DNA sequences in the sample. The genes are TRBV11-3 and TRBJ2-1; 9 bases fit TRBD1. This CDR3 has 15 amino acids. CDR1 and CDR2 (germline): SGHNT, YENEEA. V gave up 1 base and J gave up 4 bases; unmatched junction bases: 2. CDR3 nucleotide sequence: TGTGCCAGCAGCTTAGGACAGGGGGATTACAATGAGCAGTTCTTC. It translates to CASSLGQGDYNEQFF.

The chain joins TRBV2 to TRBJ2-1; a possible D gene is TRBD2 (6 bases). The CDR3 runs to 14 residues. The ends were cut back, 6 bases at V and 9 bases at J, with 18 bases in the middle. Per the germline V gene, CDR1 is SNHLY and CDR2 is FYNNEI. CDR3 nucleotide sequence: TGTGCCAGCAGGGAGACTAGTAGTTTAGGTGAGCAGTTCTTC. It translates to CASRETSSLGEQFF.

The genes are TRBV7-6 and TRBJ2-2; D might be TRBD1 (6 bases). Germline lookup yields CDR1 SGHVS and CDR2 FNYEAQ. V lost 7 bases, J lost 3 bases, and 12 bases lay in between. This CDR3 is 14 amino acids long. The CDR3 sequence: CASTSQGDTGELFF. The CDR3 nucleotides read TGTGCCAGCACCTCACAGGGTGACACCGGGGAGCTGTTTTTT.

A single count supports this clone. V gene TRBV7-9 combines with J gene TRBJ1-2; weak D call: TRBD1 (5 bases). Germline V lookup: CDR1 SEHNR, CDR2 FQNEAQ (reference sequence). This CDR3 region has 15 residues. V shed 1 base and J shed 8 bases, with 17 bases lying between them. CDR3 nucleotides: TGTGCCAGCAGCTTAGATATCACAGGAGGGGCCGGCTACACCTTC. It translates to CASSLDITGGAGYTF. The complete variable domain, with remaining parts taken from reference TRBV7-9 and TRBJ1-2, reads DTGVSQNPRHKITKRGQNVTFRCDPISEHNRLYWYRQTLGQGPEFLTYFQNEAQLEKSRLLSDRFSAERPKGSFSTLEIQRTEQGDSAMYLCASSLDITGGAGYTFGSGTRLTVV.

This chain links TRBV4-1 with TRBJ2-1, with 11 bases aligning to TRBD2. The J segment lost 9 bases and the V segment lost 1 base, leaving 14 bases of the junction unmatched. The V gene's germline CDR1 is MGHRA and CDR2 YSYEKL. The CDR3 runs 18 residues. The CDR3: CASSQASPIAGGFFEQFF. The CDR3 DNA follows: TGCGCCAGCAGCCAAGCCTCCCCGATAGCGGGGGGGTTTTTTGAGCAGTTCTTC.

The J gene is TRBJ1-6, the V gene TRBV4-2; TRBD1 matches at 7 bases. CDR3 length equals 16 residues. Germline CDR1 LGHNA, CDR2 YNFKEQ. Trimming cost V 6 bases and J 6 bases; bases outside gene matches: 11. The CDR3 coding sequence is TGTGCCAGCAGACAACGAGCCGGGACAGTTAATTCACCCCTCCACTTT. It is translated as CASRQRAGTVNSPLHF.

CDR3 sequence reads: CASSYRTRNTGELFF. CDR3 bases: TGTGCCAGCAGTTACAGGACTCGGAACACCGGGGAGCTGTTTTTT. This chain uses TRBV6-5 with TRBJ2-2; D possibly corresponds to TRBD2 (5 bases). There are 15 residues in the CDR3. Germline values: CDR1 MNHEY, CDR2 SVGAGI. V was cut by 2 bases and J by 1 base, with 8 bases left in between.

CDR3 in DNA: TGTGCCAGCAGACCCCGTACAGGGCCCCTTTACGAGCAGTACTTC. This sequence encodes CASRPRTGPLYEQYF. The chain joins TRBV6-5 to TRBJ2-7; D possibly corresponds to TRBD1 (6 bases). CDR1 MNHEY and CDR2 SVGAGI come from the germline V gene. The germline V and J ends were trimmed by 6 bases and 4 bases, with 19 bases remaining between them. The length of the CDR3 is 15 residues.

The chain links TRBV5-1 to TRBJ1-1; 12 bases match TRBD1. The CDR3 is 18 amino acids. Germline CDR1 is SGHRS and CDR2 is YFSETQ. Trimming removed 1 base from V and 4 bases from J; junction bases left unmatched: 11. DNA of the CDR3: TGCGCCAGCAGCTTGTGGGGGGGGACAGGGGGCCTCGGCACTGAAGCTTTCTTT. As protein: CASSLWGGTGGLGTEAFF.

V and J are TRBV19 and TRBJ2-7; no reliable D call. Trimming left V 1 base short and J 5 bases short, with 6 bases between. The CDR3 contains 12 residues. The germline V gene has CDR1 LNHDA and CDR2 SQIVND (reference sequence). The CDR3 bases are TGTGCCAGTAGTATAGGGCAGAACGAGCAGTACTTC. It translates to CASSIGQNEQYF.

DNA of the CDR3: TGTGCCAGCTCACCGAATCCAGGGGGAAACGGTCAGCCCCAGCATTTT. Protein sequence: CASSPNPGGNGQPQHF. The V call is TRBV18, the J call TRBJ1-5; 7 bases align to TRBD1. J was trimmed by 6 bases and V by 3 bases; bases with no gene match: 11. Per germline, CDR1 KGHSH and CDR2 LQKENI. CDR3 size: 16 residues.